These T cell receptor beta chains were read from a single sample in a study of cytomegalovirus exposure and HLA in healthy donors. Clones were sequenced by immunoSEQ multiplex PCR, and TCRdb holds only the in-frame ones, with some missing. The top ten hold more than 6% of the sample, which has about 100,000 clones, around 74% seen once. Input material: PBMCs. The receptors derive from a man aged 40-49 years in good health and CMV-seropositive. Both conserved end residues are part of each CDR3. D genes are given only for firm matches. Clone size appears in some rows only: once, few, many, or a class for an expanded clone.

V	length	J	D	size	DNA	CDR3
TRBV5-1	16	TRBJ2-3	TRBD2	NA	TGCGCCAGCAGCCCTGGCGCTAGCGGCTTCACAGATACGCAGTATTTT	CASSPGASGFTDTQYF
TRBV7-7	15	TRBJ2-5	NA	NA	TGTGCTAGCAGCCCAACGGGACTGATCCAAGAGACCCAGTACTTC	CASSPTGLIQETQYF
TRBV27	13	TRBJ2-1	NA	NA	TGTGCCAGCAGTTTACAGGGTGGCGGTGAGCAGTTCTTC	CASSLQGGGEQFF
TRBV7-8	15	TRBJ2-7	TRBD1	NA	TGTGCCAGCAGCTTAGGTAGGACAGGGGCCTACGAGCAGTACTTC	CASSLGRTGAYEQYF
TRBV11-3	15	TRBJ2-7	TRBD1	NA	TGTGCCAGCAGCTCCGACAGGGCGGCGGGCGGCGAGCAGTACTTC	CASSSDRAAGGEQYF
TRBV7-8	15	TRBJ2-3	NA	NA	TGTGCCAGCAGCCCCGGGACAAATGGGGAAGGTACGCAGTATTTT	CASSPGTNGEGTQYF
TRBV28	15	TRBJ2-2	TRBD2	few	TGTGCCAGCAGTTGGGAGCGGGGCTTCACCGGGGAGCTGTTTTTT	CASSWERGFTGELFF
TRBV6-5	14	TRBJ1-1	TRBD1	few	TGTGCCAGCAGTTACGGACAGGGAAACGCTGAAGCTTTCTTT	CASSYGQGNAEAFF
TRBV10-2	14	TRBJ1-4	NA	NA	TGCGCCAGCAGTATGTCGGAGGGGAGGCAAAAACTGTTTTTT	CASSMSEGRQKLFF
TRBV15	17	TRBJ2-1	TRBD2	NA	TGTGCCACCAGCCGAGGGACTAGCGGGATAAGGTACAATGAGCAGTTCTTC	CATSRGTSGIRYNEQFF
TRBV10-3	17	TRBJ2-2	NA	NA	TGTGCCATCAGTGGGCAAGCGGGTTCCGCGAACACCGGGGAGCTGTTTTTT	CAISGQAGSANTGELFF
TRBV4-3	15	TRBJ2-2	NA	NA	TGCGCCAGCAGCCAAGACCGTTCTCCCCCCGGGGAGCTGTTTTTT	CASSQDRSPPGELFF
TRBV19	14	TRBJ1-1	NA	NA	TGTGCCAGTAGTATAGGAGGAGCGAACACTGAAGCTTTCTTT	CASSIGGANTEAFF
TRBV27	15	TRBJ2-1	NA	NA	TGTGCCAGCAGCTTGTGGAGCGCCTCAGGGAATGAGCAGTTCTTC	CASSLWSASGNEQFF
TRBV7-4	21	TRBJ2-1	TRBD2	NA	TGTGCCAGCAGCCTCAGGTGGGCTTCCCTCACCGGGACTAGCGGGAGAAGTGAGCAGTTCTTC	CASSLRWASLTGTSGRSEQFF
TRBV19	16	TRBJ1-1	NA	NA	TGTGCCAGTATTTCCTCGGGGTATAAGGGGAACACTGAAGCTTTCTTT	CASISSGYKGNTEAFF
TRBV6-5	15	TRBJ1-2	NA	NA	TGTGCCAGCACTAGGACAGAAGGCCGAAACTATGGCTACACCTTC	CASTRTEGRNYGYTF
TRBV7-9	13	TRBJ2-7	NA	NA	TGTGCCAGCAGCTTAGTATCCCCCTACGAGCAGTACTTC	CASSLVSPYEQYF
TRBV6-1	17	TRBJ1-4	TRBD1	NA	TGTGCCAGCAGTGAAGTAGCAATGACAGGGTTTAGTGAAAAACTGTTTTTT	CASSEVAMTGFSEKLFF
TRBV4-3	16	TRBJ2-1	TRBD2	NA	TGCGCCAGCAGCCGGTTTAGCGGGAGGCAATACAATGAGCAGTTCTTC	CASSRFSGRQYNEQFF
TRBV10-3	15	TRBJ1-4	NA	NA	TGTGCCATCAGTGAGGGAGGGGCAACTAATGAAAAACTGTTTTTT	CAISEGGATNEKLFF
TRBV28	14	TRBJ1-1	NA	few	TGTGCCAGCAGTCACCTAACAGGGCACACTGAAGCTTTCTTT	CASSHLTGHTEAFF
TRBV27	17	TRBJ2-7	TRBD2	NA	TGTGCCAGCAGTTTACTTACTAGCGGGACAAGCTCCTACGAGCAGTACTTC	CASSLLTSGTSSYEQYF
TRBV7-3	14	TRBJ2-5	TRBD2	once	TGTGCCAGCAGCTTATCTAGCGGGGCTGAGACCCAGTACTTC	CASSLSSGAETQYF
TRBV19	13	TRBJ2-5	NA	NA	TGTGCCAGTAGTATAGGCGGACTGGCGACCCAGTACTTC	CASSIGGLATQYF
TRBV7-2	14	TRBJ2-7	NA	NA	TGTGCCAGCAGCACGCAGGGATTCGGCTACGAGCAGTACTTC	CASSTQGFGYEQYF
TRBV5-4	16	TRBJ1-2	NA	few	TGTGCCAGCAGTTTCAGCGGACAGCGACTTAACTATGGCTACACCTTC	CASSFSGQRLNYGYTF
TRBV6-6	12	TRBJ1-5	NA	NA	TGTGCCAGCAGTTACCCAGATCAGCCCCAGCATTTT	CASSYPDQPQHF
TRBV7-2	16	TRBJ2-2	TRBD2	NA	TGTGCCAGCAGCTTAGTGCCAGCGGGAGGTTCCGGGGAGCTGTTTTTT	CASSLVPAGGSGELFF
TRBV5-6	18	TRBJ1-2	TRBD1	few	TGTGCCAGCAGCTTGGGGGTACTTACAGGGGGCCGGAACTATGGCTACACCTTC	CASSLGVLTGGRNYGYTF
TRBV29-1	13	TRBJ2-7	NA	NA	TGCAGCGTTGGTATTCCGGGTCCCTACGAGCAGTACTTC	CSVGIPGPYEQYF
TRBV27	16	TRBJ1-2	NA	NA	TGTGCCAGCAGTCCCTTCTCATATGGGGCAACCTATGGCTACACCTTC	CASSPFSYGATYGYTF
TRBV27	15	TRBJ1-4	TRBD1	NA	TGTGCCAGCAGTTCATTCGGGACAGGGAATGAAAAACTGTTTTTT	CASSSFGTGNEKLFF
TRBV5-1	15	TRBJ2-7	TRBD1	NA	TGCGCCAGCAGCTGGGGGTTTGGGGGACAGGACGAGCAGTACTTC	CASSWGFGGQDEQYF
TRBV6-4	18	TRBJ2-6	NA	NA	TGTGCCAGCAGAACCTCGACAGGGACTCTCTCTGGGGCCAACGTCCTGACTTTC	CASRTSTGTLSGANVLTF
TRBV19	15	TRBJ1-2	NA	NA	TGTGCCAGTAGTAGCCCCCAAGGGGGATCATATGGCTACACCTTC	CASSSPQGGSYGYTF
TRBV9	14	TRBJ1-6	NA	NA	TGTGCCAGCAGCGTAGCCAGGGTAAATTCACCCCTCCACTTT	CASSVARVNSPLHF
TRBV2	12	TRBJ2-7	NA	NA	TGTGCCAGCAGTGACAGAACCTACGAGCAGTACTTC	CASSDRTYEQYF
TRBV7-2	13	TRBJ2-1	TRBD2	NA	TGTGCCAGCAGCGGGGTAGCGGGAGGTGAGCAGTTCTTC	CASSGVAGGEQFF
TRBV7-8	16	TRBJ1-3	NA	NA	TGTGCCAGCAGCTTAGGGGCAGGGGTCTCTAGAAACACCATATATTTT	CASSLGAGVSRNTIYF
TRBV5-1	14	TRBJ2-2	NA	NA	TGCGCCAGCAGCGAAACTAGTTTGGCCGGGGAGCTGTTTTTT	CASSETSLAGELFF
TRBV6-6	13	TRBJ1-2	TRBD1	NA	TGTGCCAGCAGTTTCCTTAACAGGGGTGGCTACACCTTC	CASSFLNRGGYTF
TRBV10-1	14	TRBJ2-1	TRBD1	NA	TGCGCCAGCAGTGAGTACAGGGGGCAGGGTGAGCAGTTCTTC	CASSEYRGQGEQFF
TRBV15	14	TRBJ1-2	NA	NA	TGTGCCACCAGCCTCACACAGGGAGACTATGGCTACACCTTC	CATSLTQGDYGYTF
TRBV29-1	13	TRBJ1-3	NA	few	TGCAGCGTTGTCTTACATACTGGAAACACCATATATTTT	CSVVLHTGNTIYF
TRBV12-2	14	TRBJ2-1	NA	NA	TGTGCAAGTCGCTTAGCCGGGATCTACAATGAGCAGTTCTTC	CASRLAGIYNEQFF
TRBV7-9	16	TRBJ2-5	TRBD1	NA	TGTGCCAGCAGCTGGGGTCAGACAGGGGGCGGGGAGACCCAGTACTTC	CASSWGQTGGGETQYF
TRBV28	15	TRBJ2-5	NA	once	TGTGCCAGCAGTTTAGGGACGGTGGAGGGAGAGACCCAGTACTTC	CASSLGTVEGETQYF
TRBV2	13	TRBJ2-7	TRBD1	NA	TGTGCCAGCAGGGACAGGGAAATCGGCGAGCAGTACTTC	CASRDREIGEQYF
TRBV5-1	16	TRBJ2-1	TRBD2	NA	TGCGCCAGCAGCTTGGCCTCTAGCGGGAGCGCCAATGAGCAGTTCTTC	CASSLASSGSANEQFF
TRBV7-3	17	TRBJ2-1	NA	NA	TGTGCCAGCAGTACCACCTCGACTAGGATGGGCCTGAATGAGCAGTTCTTC	CASSTTSTRMGLNEQFF
TRBV14	14	TRBJ2-1	NA	NA	TGTGCCAGCAGCCAAGATCTGGGCAGTAATGAGCAGTTCTTC	CASSQDLGSNEQFF
TRBV27	15	TRBJ2-7	TRBD2	NA	TGTGCCAGCAGTGAGCGGGGCTTACCAGCCTACGAGCAGTACTTC	CASSERGLPAYEQYF
TRBV7-6	14	TRBJ1-1	TRBD1	NA	TGTGCCAGCAGCTCACTACAGGGGAGCACTGAAGCTTTCTTT	CASSSLQGSTEAFF